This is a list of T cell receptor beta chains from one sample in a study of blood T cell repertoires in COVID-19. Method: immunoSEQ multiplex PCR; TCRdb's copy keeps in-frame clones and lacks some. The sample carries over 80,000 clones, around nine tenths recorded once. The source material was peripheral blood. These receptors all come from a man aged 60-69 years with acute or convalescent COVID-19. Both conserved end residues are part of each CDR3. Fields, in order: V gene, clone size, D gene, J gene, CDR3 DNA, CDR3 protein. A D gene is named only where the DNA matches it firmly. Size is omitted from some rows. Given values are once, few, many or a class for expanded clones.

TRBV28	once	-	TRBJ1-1	TGTGCCAGCAGTTTATTGGAGATGAACACTGAAGCTTTCTTT	CASSLLEMNTEAFF
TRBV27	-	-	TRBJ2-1	TGTGCCAGCAGCACGGGACTTCCGAGCTCCTACAATGAGCAGTTCTTC	CASSTGLPSSYNEQFF
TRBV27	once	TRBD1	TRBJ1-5	TGTGCCAGCAGTTTTGGAGGGGGCTGGAGCAATCAGCCCCAGCATTTT	CASSFGGGWSNQPQHF
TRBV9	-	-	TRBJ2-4	TGTGCCAGCAGCGTGACAGGTACTGACCAAAACATTCAGTACTTC	CASSVTGTDQNIQYF
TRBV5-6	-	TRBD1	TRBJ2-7	TGTGCCAGCAGCTTCGGGACAGGTCCCTACGAGCAGTACTTC	CASSFGTGPYEQYF
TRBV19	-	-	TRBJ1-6	TGTGCCAGTAGTACAGGGACTCGGAATTCACCCCTCCACTTT	CASSTGTRNSPLHF
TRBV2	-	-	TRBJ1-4	TGTGCCAGCAGTGAGGTCCGCGCGGTGGAAAAACTGTTTTTT	CASSEVRAVEKLFF
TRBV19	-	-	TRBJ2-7	TGTGCCAGTAGTAGGGTAGGGGGAACGATGCACGAGCAGTACTTC	CASSRVGGTMHEQYF
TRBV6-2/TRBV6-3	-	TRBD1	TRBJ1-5	TGTGCCAGCAGTTATGAGGCAGGGGGCGCTTATAGCAATCAGCCCCAGCATTTT	CASSYEAGGAYSNQPQHF
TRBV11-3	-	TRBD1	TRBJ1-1	TGTGCCAGCAGCCCAAGACGGGGACAGGCCGGTTACGCTTTCTTT	CASSPRRGQAGYAFF
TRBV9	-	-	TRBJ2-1	TGTGCCAGCAGCGCCCCCGGGAGAAGTGAGCAGTTCTTC	CASSAPGRSEQFF
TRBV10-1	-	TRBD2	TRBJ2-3	TGCGCCAGCAGTGACGGCGGGAGCATCACAGATACGCAGTATTTT	CASSDGGSITDTQYF
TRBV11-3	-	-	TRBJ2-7	TGTGCCAGCAGCTTAGGTAGCGGAGGATACGAGCAGTACTTC	CASSLGSGGYEQYF
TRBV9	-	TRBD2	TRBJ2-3	TGTGCCAGCAGCACCCTAGCGGGGTACAACACAGATACGCAGTATTTT	CASSTLAGYNTDTQYF
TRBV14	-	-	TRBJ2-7	TGTGCCAGCAGCCAAGGTGGCAGGCCAAGCTCCTACGAGCAGTACTTC	CASSQGGRPSSYEQYF
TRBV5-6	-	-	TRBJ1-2	TGTGCCAGCAGCTTGCTTTCAGGCCTCAAAGCATATGGCTACACCTTC	CASSLLSGLKAYGYTF
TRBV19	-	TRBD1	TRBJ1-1	TGTGCCAGTAGCCTCGGAGGTTGGACAGGAGGCACTGAAGCTTTCTTT	CASSLGGWTGGTEAFF